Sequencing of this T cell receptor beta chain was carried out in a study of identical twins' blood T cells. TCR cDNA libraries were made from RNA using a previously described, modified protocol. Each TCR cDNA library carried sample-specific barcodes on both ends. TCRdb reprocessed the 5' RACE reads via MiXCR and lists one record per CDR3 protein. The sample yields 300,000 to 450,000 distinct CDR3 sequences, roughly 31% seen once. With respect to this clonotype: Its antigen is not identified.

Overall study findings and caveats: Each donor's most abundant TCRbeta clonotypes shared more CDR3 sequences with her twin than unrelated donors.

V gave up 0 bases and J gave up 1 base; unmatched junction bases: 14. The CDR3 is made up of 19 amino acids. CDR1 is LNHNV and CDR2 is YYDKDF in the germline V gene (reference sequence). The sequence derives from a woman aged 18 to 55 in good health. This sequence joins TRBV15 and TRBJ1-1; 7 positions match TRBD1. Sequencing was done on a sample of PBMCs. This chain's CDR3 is CATSRDLGARGLENTEAFF. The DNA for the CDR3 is TGTGCCACCAGCAGAGATCTCGGCGCTAGGGGGCTGGAGAACACTGAAGCTTTCTTT.